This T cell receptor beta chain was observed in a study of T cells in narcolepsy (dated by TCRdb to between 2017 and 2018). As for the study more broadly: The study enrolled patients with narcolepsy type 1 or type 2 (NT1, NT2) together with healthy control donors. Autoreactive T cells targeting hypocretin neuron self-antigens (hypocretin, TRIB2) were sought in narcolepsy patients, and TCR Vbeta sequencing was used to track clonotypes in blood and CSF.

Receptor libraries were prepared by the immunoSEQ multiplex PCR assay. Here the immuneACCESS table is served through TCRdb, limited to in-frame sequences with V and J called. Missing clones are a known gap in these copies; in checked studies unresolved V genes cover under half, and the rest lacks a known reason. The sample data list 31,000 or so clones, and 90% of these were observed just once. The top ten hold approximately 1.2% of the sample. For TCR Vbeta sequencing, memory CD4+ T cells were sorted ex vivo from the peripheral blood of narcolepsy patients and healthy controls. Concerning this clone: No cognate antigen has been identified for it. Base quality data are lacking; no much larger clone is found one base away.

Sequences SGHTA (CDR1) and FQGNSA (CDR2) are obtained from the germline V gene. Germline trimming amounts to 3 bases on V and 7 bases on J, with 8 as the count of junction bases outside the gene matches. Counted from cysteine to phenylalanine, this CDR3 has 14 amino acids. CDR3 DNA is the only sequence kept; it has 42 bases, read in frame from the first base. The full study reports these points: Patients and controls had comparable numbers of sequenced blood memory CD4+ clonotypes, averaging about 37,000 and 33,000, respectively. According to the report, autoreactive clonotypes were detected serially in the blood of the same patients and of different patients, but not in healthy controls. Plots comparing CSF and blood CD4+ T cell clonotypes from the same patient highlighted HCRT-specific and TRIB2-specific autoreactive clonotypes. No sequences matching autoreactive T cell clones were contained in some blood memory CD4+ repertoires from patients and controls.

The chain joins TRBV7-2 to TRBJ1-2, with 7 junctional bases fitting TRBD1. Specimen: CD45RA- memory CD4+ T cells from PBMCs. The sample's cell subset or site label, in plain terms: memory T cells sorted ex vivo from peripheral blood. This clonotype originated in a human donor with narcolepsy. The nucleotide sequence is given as TGTGCCAGCAGCTTCCCCACAGGGGACTTTGGCTACACCTTC. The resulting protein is CASSFPTGDFGYTF.